Following are 14 T cell receptor beta chains from one sample sequenced in a study of blood T cells in healthy people across ages. Together with a sample-barcoded 5' primer, a J-beta primer mix was included in a second PCR lasting about 7 to 12 cycles. TCRdb ran MiXCR on the 5' RACE reads and lists one entry per CDR3 protein. Among some 760,000 distinct CDR3 sequences listed, more than 20% were seen once. The sample was also reused in another study, on T cells of mothers and their children.

Sequencing was performed on blood. Receptors were obtained from a boy aged 5-17 years in good health.

The chain combines TRBV20-1 with TRBJ1-1, with D perhaps matching TRBD1 (6 bases). V was shortened by 5 bases and J by 6 bases, with 13 bases between the two germline ends. Germline values: CDR1 DFQATT, CDR2 SNEGSKA (reference sequence). The CDR3 is made up of 12 amino acids. CDR3 nucleotide sequence: TGCAGTGCTCGAGGGGGAAGGTCTGAAGCTTTCTTT. This encodes CSARGGRSEAFF.

V gene TRBV29-1 combines with J gene TRBJ2-7, with a tentative D call TRBD1 (6 bases). Per the germline V gene, CDR1 is SQVTM and CDR2 is ANQGSEA. V was clipped by 4 bases and J by 2 bases, with 12 bases between them. The CDR3 has 13 residues. The CDR3 nucleotides read TGCAGCGTTGGGACAGTTCTCGCCTACGAGCAGTACTTC. It specifies CSVGTVLAYEQYF.

This clonotype has just a few counts. The CDR3 reads CASSQVGGSGRINEQFF. CDR3 coding DNA: TGTGCCAGCAGCCAAGTCGGGGGTAGCGGGAGGATCAATGAGCAGTTCTTC. The V gene is TRBV4-2, the J gene TRBJ2-1; TRBD2 matches at 10 bases. This CDR3 is 17 amino acids long. The germline V gene encodes CDR1 LGHNA and CDR2 YNFKEQ. Trimming at V came to 1 base and at J to 6 bases, leaving 9 bases not matched to a gene.

In DNA, the CDR3 is TGTGCCATCAGTGCATTTGGGACTAGCGACCTCACAGGCACCGGGGAGCTGTTTTTT. The encoded protein is CAISAFGTSDLTGTGELFF. V gene TRBV10-3 combines with J gene TRBJ2-2, with TRBD2 matching 10 bases. CDR3 length: 19 amino acids. V dropped 4 bases and J dropped 4; count of bases not matched to a gene: 15. CDR1 ENHRY and CDR2 SYGVKD come from the germline V gene.

The genes are TRBV7-2 and TRBJ1-4, with D unresolved. This CDR3 is 14 amino acids long. The V end lost 1 base, the J end lost 5 bases, and 8 bases lay between the germline ends. The germline gives CDR1 SGHTA, CDR2 FQGNSA. CDR3 bases: TGTGCCAGCAGCTTAGTTGGAGGAAATGAAAAACTGTTTTTT. Translating gives CASSLVGGNEKLFF.

This clonotype appeared a single time. The V call is TRBV11-2, the J call TRBJ2-1, with 10 bases matching TRBD2. V lost 1 base to trimming and J lost 4 bases; unmatched junction nucleotides: 7. Germline loops: CDR1 SGHAT, CDR2 FQNNGV. The CDR3 consists of 17 residues. The CDR3 sequence is CASSLGISGGLYNEQFF. The CDR3 DNA is TGTGCCAGCAGCTTAGGTATTAGCGGGGGGTTATACAATGAGCAGTTCTTC.

The chain is built from TRBV7-2 and TRBJ2-3, with 16 bases lining up with TRBD2. The CDR3 runs to 18 residues. Germline CDR1 reads SGHTA; CDR2 reads FQGNSA. V gave up 1 base and J gave up 8 bases; unmatched junction bases: 9. CDR3 amino acids: CASSLGGTSGGARITQYF. The CDR3 nucleotides are TGTGCCAGCAGCTTAGGGGGGACTAGCGGGGGGGCCCGTATTACGCAGTATTTT. The full variable domain, in which reference TRBV7-2 and TRBJ2-3 provide the parts outside the CDR3, is GAGVSQSPSNKVTEKGKDVELRCDPISGHTALYWYRQSLGQGLEFLIYFQGNSAPDKSGLPSDRFSAERTGGSVSTLTIQRTQQEDSAVYLCASSLGGTSGGARITQYFGPGTRLTVL.

The rearrangement joins TRBV3-1 to TRBJ1-2, with 7 bases identical to TRBD1. Looked up from germline, CDR1 is LGHDT and CDR2 is YNNKEL (reference sequence). This CDR3 is built from 15 residues. The V segment lost 1 base and the J segment 2 bases; nucleotides outside the gene matches: 4. CDR3 protein: CASSQGGQTNYGYTF. The CDR3 DNA reads TGTGCCAGCAGCCAAGGGGGACAGACCAACTATGGCTACACCTTC.

The CDR3 DNA is TGCAGTGCTAGAGGTCCCCTGGCGGGAGTTGTGTACGAGCAGTACTTC. It yields the protein CSARGPLAGVVYEQYF. The chain combines TRBV20-1 with TRBJ2-7; 7 nucleotides agree with TRBD2. Trimming at V came to 1 base and at J to 4 bases, leaving 13 bases not matched to a gene. This CDR3 contains 16 residues. CDR1 is DFQATT and CDR2 is SNEGSKA in the germline V gene (reference sequence).

The genes are TRBV7-9 and TRBJ1-1; D ambiguous. V lost 7 bases and J 4 bases, leaving 13 bases between the germline ends. This CDR3 region has 13 residues. Germline values: CDR1 SEHNR, CDR2 FQNEAQ (reference sequence). CDR3: CASIAPMGTEAFF. The CDR3 DNA is TGTGCCAGCATCGCCCCTATGGGCACTGAAGCTTTCTTT.

The table lists this clonotype with a few counts. V gene TRBV4-1 combines with J gene TRBJ2-5; D possibly corresponds to TRBD2 (5 bases). The germline gives CDR1 MGHRA, CDR2 YSYEKL. V was trimmed by 0 bases and J by 7 bases, leaving 12 bases between them. The CDR3 runs 14 residues. DNA for the CDR3: TGCGCCAGCAGCCAAGAAGGTCTAGCCCGGACCCAGTACTTC. Translated: CASSQEGLARTQYF.

The chain has TRBV7-2 and TRBJ2-4; tentatively, D is TRBD1 or TRBD2 (6 bases each). Germline loops: CDR1 SGHTA, CDR2 FQGNSA. Trimming stripped 4 bases from V and 0 bases from J, with 16 bases between. CDR3 length equals 17 residues. The CDR3 DNA reads as TGTGCCAGCAGCTCGCGACCGAGGGGGGCAGCCAAAAACATTCAGTACTTC. This gives the protein CASSSRPRGAAKNIQYF.

This rearrangement joins TRBV4-3 to TRBJ2-2, with D tentatively TRBD2 (6 bases). The CDR3 runs to 17 residues. V was cut by 1 base and J by 7 bases, with 19 bases left in between. Germline V lookup: CDR1 LGHNA, CDR2 YSLEER. The DNA for the CDR3 is TGCGCCAGCAGCCAAGTTAAAGCCTCAGGAGGGATCGGGGAGCTGTTTTTT. Amino acids: CASSQVKASGGIGELFF.

This clonotype was counted a few times. The chain combines TRBV20-1 with TRBJ2-1; the match to TRBD2 covers 13 bases. Unmatched junction bases numbered 5, after V lost 1 base and J lost 8 bases. From germline, CDR1 is DFQATT and CDR2 SNEGSKA (reference sequence). The CDR3 runs 15 residues. CDR3 sequence: CSARAGLAGRDEQFF. CDR3 in DNA: TGCAGTGCTAGAGCGGGACTAGCGGGGCGCGATGAGCAGTTCTTC.